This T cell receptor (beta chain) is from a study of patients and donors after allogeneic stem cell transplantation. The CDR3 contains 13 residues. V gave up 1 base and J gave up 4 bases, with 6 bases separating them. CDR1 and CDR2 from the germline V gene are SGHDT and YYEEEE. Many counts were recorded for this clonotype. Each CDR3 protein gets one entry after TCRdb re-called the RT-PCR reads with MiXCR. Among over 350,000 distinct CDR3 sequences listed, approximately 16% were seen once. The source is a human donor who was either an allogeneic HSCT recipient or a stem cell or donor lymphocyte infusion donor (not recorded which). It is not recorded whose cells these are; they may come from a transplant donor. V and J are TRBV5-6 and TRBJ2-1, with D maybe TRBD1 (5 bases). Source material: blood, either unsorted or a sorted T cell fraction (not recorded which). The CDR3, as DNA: TGTGCCAGCAGCTTGTCAGGGTACAATGAGCAGTTCTTC. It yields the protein CASSLSGYNEQFF.